This record looks at one T cell receptor beta chain sequence and its context. Antigen: not known. This sample was taken from a study of cytomegalovirus exposure and HLA in healthy donors. Looking at the study overall: Earlier, fewer than 140 million unique TCR beta sequences were recovered from around 180 million T cells by an analysis.

Study observations and caveats: It was reported that TCR beta sequences correctly inferred the HLA-A and HLA-B alleles for most subjects. According to the study, some 160 TCR beta chains were cytomegalovirus-associated.

The PCR used 60 Vbeta and 13 Jbeta primers. Authors' processing steps: Later, an analysis found 80 million or so unique TCR beta chains, and approximately 10 million of these were shared. Here immunoSEQ multiplex PCR was the method, and the copy in TCRdb shows in-frame clones only, minus some. The V and J calls and clone size were taken over from that table, and D and trimming were inferred from the DNA. The table shows roughly 110,000 clones, with more than 75% occurring only once. Sequenced sample: PBMCs. The receptor was isolated from a man aged 30 to 45 in good health and CMV-seropositive.

CDR3 bases: TGTGCCAGCTCACCACTCCGGGACAGTAACAATGAGCAGTTCTTC. It is translated as CASSPLRDSNNEQFF. The rearrangement links TRBV18 to TRBJ2-1; 7 nucleotides agree with TRBD1. CDR1 and CDR2 from the germline V gene are KGHSH and LQKENI. This CDR3 spans 15 amino acids. Losses at the gene ends were 1 base for V and 5 bases for J; bases not matched to a gene: 5.